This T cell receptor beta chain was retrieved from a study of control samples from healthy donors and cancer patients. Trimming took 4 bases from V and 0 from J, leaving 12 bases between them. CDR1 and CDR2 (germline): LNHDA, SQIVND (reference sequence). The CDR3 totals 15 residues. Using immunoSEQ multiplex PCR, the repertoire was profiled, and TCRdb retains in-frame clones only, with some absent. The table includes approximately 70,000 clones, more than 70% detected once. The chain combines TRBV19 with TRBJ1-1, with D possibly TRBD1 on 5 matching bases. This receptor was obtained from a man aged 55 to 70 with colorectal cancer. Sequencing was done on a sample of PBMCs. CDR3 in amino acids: CASSTQSTVNTEAFF. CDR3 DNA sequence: TGTGCCAGTAGTACCCAATCGACAGTGAACACTGAAGCTTTCTTT.